This T cell receptor (beta chain) emerged from a study of CD8 T cells in Susac syndrome. Regarding the study as a whole: The study's TCR sequencing and HLA analysis drew on a certain number of individuals. That number was acknowledged as relatively small.

With respect to this clonotype: Its specificity is not known.

Random hexamers primed reverse transcription of about 0.5 to 1 ug RNA. By means of immunoSEQ multiplex PCR, TCR beta CDR3 spanning 54 Vbeta and 13 Jbeta underwent amplification. TCRdb re-derived calls from the immunoSEQ multiplex PCR reads in MiXCR, one entry per CDR3 protein. Among about 210,000 distinct CDR3 sequences listed, around 96% were seen once. The clonotype originates from a human donor with multiple sclerosis. Sequencing used CD4+ T cells from PBMCs.

CDR3 sequence reads: CASSVPGLRGEQYF. For the CDR3, the DNA is TGTGCCAGCAGTGTACCAGGACTTCGCGGCGAGCAGTACTTC. The rearrangement joins TRBV25-1 to TRBJ2-7; maybe TRBD2 (5 bases). The germline V gene has CDR1 MGHDK and CDR2 SYGVNS. The V gene lost 4 bases and the J gene lost 6 bases, with 16 bases spanning the gap. The CDR3 is 14 residues long.